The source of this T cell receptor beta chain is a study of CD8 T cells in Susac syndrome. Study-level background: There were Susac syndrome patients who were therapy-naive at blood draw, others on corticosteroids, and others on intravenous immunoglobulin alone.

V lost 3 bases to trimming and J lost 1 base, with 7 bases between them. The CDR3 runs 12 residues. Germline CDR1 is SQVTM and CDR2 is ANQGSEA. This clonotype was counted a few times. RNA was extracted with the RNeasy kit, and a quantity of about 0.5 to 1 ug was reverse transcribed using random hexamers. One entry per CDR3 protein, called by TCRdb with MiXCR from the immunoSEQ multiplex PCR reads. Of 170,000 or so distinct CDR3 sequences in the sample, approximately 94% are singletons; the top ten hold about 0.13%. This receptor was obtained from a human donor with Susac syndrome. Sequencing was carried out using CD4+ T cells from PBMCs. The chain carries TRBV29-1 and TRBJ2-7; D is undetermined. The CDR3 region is CSVEDGSYEQYF. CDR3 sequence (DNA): TGCAGCGTTGAGGACGGATCCTACGAGCAGTACTTC.